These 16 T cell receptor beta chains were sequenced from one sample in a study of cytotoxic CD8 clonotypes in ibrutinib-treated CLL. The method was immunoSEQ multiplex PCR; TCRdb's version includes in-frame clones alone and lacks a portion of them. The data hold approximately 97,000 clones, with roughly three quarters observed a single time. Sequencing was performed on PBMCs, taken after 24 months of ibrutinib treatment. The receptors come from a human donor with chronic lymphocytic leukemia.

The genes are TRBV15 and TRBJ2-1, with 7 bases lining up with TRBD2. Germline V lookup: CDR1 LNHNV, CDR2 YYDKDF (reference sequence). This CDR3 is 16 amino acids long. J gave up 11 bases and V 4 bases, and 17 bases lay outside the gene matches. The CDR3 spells CATSKDMRSAGGKQFF. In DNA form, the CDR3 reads TGTGCCACCAGCAAGGATATGAGAAGCGCCGGGGGGAAGCAGTTCTTC.

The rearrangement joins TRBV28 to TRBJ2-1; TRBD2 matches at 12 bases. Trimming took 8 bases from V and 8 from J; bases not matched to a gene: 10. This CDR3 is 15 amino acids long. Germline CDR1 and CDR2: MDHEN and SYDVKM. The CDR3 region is CASGSLAGGEDEQFF. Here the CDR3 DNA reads TGTGCCAGCGGAAGCCTAGCGGGGGGGGAGGATGAGCAGTTCTTC.

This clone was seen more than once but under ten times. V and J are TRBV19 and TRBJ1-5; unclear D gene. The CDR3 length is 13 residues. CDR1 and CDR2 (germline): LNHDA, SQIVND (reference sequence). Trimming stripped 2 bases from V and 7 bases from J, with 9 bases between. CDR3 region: CASSISGNQPQHF. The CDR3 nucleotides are TGTGCCAGTAGTATAAGCGGGAACCAGCCCCAGCATTTT.

The CDR3 DNA reads TGTGCCAGCAGCTTCCCTTTAGAGACCCAGTACTTC. Protein: CASSFPLETQYF. The rearrangement joins TRBV7-6 to TRBJ2-5; D is undetermined. The CDR3 is 12 amino acids. V was trimmed by 3 bases and J by 4 bases, leaving 6 bases between them. Germline V CDR1 and CDR2: SGHVS, FNYEAQ.

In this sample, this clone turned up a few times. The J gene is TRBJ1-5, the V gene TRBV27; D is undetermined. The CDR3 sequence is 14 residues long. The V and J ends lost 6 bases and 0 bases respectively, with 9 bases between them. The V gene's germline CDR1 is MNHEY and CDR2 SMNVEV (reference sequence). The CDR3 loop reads CASSRPGSNQPQHF. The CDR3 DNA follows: TGTGCCAGCAGCCGGCCCGGTAGCAATCAGCCCCAGCATTTT.

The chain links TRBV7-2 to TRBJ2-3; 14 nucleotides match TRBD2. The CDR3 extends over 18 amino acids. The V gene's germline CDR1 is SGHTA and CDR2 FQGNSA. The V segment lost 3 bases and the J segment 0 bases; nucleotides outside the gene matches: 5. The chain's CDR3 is CASSFRGLAGASTDTQYF. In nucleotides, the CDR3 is TGTGCCAGCAGCTTTAGGGGACTAGCGGGAGCTAGCACAGATACGCAGTATTTT.

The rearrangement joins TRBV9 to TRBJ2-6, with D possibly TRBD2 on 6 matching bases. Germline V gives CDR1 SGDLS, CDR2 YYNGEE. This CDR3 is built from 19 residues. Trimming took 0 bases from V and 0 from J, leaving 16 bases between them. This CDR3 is CASSVGFGGSYSGANVLTF. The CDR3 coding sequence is TGTGCCAGCAGCGTAGGTTTCGGGGGAAGCTACTCTGGGGCCAACGTCCTGACTTTC.

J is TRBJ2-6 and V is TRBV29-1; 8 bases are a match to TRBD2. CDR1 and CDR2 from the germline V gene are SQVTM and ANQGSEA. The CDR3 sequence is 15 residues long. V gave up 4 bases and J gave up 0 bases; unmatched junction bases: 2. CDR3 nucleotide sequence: TGCAGCGTTGCAGGGACTAGCTCTGGGGCCAACGTCCTGACTTTC. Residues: CSVAGTSSGANVLTF.

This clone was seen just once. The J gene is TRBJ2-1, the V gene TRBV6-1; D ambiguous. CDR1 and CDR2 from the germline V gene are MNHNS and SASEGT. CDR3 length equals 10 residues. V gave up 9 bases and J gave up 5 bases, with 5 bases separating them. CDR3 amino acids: CARRNNEQFF. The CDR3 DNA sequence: TGTGCCAGACGAAACAATGAGCAGTTCTTC.

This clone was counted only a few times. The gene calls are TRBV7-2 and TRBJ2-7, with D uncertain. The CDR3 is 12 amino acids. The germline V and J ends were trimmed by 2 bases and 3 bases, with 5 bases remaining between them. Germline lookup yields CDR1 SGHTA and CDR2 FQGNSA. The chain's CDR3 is CASSLSFYEQYF. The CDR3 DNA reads TGTGCCAGCAGCTTATCCTTCTACGAGCAGTACTTC.

The CDR3 protein is CAWKANTGELFF. The CDR3 region has the DNA TGTGCCTGGAAAGCGAACACCGGGGAGCTGTTTTTT. This sequence joins TRBV30 and TRBJ2-2; D not resolved. V lost 4 bases, J lost 0 bases, and 3 bases lay in between. CDR3 length: 12 residues. Per the germline V gene, CDR1 is GTSNPN and CDR2 is SVGIG (reference sequence).

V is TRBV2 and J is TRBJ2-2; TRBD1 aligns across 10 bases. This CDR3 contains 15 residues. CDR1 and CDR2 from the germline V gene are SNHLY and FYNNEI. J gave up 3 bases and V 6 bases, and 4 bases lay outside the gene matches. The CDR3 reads CASRAGTGDTGELFF. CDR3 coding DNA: TGTGCCAGCAGAGCCGGGACAGGGGACACCGGGGAGCTGTTTTTT.

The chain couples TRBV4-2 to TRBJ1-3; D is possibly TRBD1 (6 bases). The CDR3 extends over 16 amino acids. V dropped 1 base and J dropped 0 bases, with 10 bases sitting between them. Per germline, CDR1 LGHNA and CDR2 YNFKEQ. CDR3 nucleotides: TGTGCCAGCAGCCAAGGACAGGCCTACTCTGGAAACACCATATATTTT. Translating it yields CASSQGQAYSGNTIYF.

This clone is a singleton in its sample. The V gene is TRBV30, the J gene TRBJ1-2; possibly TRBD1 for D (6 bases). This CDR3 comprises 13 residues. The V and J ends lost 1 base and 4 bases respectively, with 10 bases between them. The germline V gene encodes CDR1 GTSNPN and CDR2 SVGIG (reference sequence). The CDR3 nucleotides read TGTGCCTGGAGTGAACAGGGAATCTATGGCTACACCTTC. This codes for CAWSEQGIYGYTF.

The CDR3 nucleotides read TGTGCCAGCAGCTTAGGAGGGGGGCTGGGTCAGCCCCAGCATTTT. Translated, it gives CASSLGGGLGQPQHF. The chain joins TRBV7-2 to TRBJ1-5; a possible D gene is TRBD1 (6 bases). V gave up 1 base and J gave up 6 bases, with 13 bases separating them. CDR3 size: 15 residues. Germline CDR1 and CDR2: SGHTA and FQGNSA.

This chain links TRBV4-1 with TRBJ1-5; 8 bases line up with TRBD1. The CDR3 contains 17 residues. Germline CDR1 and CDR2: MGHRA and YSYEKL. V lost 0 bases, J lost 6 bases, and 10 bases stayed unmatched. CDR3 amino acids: CASSQDPRGTGLQPQHF. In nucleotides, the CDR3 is TGCGCCAGCAGCCAAGATCCCCGCGGGACAGGCCTTCAGCCCCAGCATTTT.